This T cell receptor beta chain was recorded in a study of cytomegalovirus exposure and HLA in healthy donors. Notes on the study in general: Presence/absence results assume similar sequencing depth per donor, which may not hold. TCR beta chains numbering 150 to 200 were designated cytomegalovirus-associated. Compared with the roughly 700-donor mean, an Asian-associated ancestry cluster reportedly had fewer N-insertions, according to a later analysis. Most of the TCR beta V segments (in an earlier analysis) were productive either about 87% or about 30% of the time.

CDR1 MDHEN and CDR2 SYDVKM come from the germline V gene. CDR3 size: 13 residues. Trimming took off 8 bases at V and 8 bases at J, with 18 bases between the two ends. With 60 Vbeta and 13 Jbeta primers, the PCR was carried out. Sequencing used immunoSEQ multiplex PCR; TCRdb keeps in-frame clones, though not all of them. The top ten clones hold 3.1% of a sample with 90,000 to 120,000 clones, around 80% of them seen once. Turning to this clone: Its matching antigen is unknown.

Source material: PBMCs. The receptor was isolated from a middle-aged woman in good health and CMV-seronegative. The chain is built from TRBV28 and TRBJ1-2; no reliable D call. The DNA of the CDR3 is TGTGCCAGCTCTTTTCGGGGTATGGGAGGCTACACCTTC. Translating gives CASSFRGMGGYTF.